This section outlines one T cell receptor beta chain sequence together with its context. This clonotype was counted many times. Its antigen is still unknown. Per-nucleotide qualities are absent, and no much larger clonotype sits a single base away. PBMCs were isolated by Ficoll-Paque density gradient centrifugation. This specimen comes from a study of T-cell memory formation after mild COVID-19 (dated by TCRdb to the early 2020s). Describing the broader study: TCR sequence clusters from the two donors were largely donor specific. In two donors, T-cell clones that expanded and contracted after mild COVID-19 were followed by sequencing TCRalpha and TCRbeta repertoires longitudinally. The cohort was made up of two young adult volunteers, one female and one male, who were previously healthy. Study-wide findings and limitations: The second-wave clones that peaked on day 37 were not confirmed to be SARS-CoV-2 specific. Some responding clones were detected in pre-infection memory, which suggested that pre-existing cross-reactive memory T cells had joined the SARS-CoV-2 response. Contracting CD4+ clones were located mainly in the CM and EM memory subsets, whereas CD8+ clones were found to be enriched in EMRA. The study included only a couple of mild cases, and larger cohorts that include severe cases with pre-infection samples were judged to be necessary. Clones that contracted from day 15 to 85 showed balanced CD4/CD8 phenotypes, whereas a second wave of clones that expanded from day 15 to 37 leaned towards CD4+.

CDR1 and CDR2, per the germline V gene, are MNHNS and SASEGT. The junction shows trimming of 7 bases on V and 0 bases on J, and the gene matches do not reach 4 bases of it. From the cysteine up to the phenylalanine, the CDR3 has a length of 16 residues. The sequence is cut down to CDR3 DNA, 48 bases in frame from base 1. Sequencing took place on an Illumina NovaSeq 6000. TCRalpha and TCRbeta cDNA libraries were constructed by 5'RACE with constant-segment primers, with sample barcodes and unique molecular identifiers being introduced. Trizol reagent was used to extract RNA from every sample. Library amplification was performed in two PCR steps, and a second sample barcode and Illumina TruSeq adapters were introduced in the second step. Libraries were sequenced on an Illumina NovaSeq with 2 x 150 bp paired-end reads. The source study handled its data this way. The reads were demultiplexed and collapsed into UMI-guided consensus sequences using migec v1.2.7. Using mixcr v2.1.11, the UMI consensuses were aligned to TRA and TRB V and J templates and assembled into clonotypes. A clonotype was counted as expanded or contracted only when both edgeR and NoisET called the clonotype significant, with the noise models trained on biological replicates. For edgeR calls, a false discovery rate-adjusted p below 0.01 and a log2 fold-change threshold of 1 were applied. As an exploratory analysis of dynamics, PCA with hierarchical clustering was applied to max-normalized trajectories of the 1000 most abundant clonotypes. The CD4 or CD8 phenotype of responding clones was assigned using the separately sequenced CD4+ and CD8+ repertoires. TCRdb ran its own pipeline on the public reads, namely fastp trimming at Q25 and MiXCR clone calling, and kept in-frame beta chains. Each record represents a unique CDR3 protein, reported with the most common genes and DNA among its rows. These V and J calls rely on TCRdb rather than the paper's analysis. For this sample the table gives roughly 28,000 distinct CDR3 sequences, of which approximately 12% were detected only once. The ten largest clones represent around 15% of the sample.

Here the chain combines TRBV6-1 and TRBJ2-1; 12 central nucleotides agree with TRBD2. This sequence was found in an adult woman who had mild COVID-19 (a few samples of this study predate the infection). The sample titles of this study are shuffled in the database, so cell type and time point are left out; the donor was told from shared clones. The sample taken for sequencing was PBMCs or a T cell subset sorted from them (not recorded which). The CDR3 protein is CASKRLAGDSYNEQFF. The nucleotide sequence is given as TGTGCCAGCAAGCGACTAGCGGGGGACTCCTACAATGAGCAGTTCTTC.